This T cell receptor (beta chain) was sequenced in a study of OX40 agonist ivuxolimab in advanced cancers. In the study overall: With a range of roughly 20 to 85, age averaged roughly 61 years, and around 83% were male. It was permissible to have had prior anti-PD-1, anti-PD-L1 or anti-CTLA-4 therapy, and 40% had some.

The repertoire was sequenced with immunoSEQ multiplex PCR; TCRdb's copy has only in-frame clones and lacks some. Of some 80,000 clones in the sample, approximately 92% were seen once. Details on this clone: Its antigen is as yet unknown. The identical CDR3 is also encoded by other nucleotide sequences in the sample.

Points from the study as a whole: CD8+ T cells (on average) carried more expanded clones than CD4+ T cells. At 0.1 to 3.0 mg/kg, clonal expansion of CD4+ and CD8+ blood T cells had occurred by week 6.

Germline CDR1 reads MGHRA; CDR2 reads YSYEKL. The CDR3 totals 13 residues. V lost 0 bases and J lost 8, with 8 bases in between. This chain uses TRBV4-1 with TRBJ2-1; D not resolved. This TCR was recovered from an adult with an advanced solid tumor such as melanoma, head and neck, liver or kidney cancer. This sample comprised CD4+ or CD8+ T cells sorted from blood, obtained in a trial of the OX40 agonist ivuxolimab. CDR3 region: CASSQDRVDEQFF. The CDR3 DNA sequence: TGCGCCAGCAGCCAAGACCGGGTCGATGAGCAGTTCTTC.